This is a list of T cell receptor beta chains from one sample in a study of blood T cell repertoires in COVID-19. Sequencing used immunoSEQ multiplex PCR; TCRdb keeps in-frame clones, though not all of them. This table has some 160,000 clones, around three quarters appearing once. Material: peripheral blood. These receptors originate from a man aged 45-65 years with active or convalescent COVID-19. Each CDR3 is given without its conserved first and last residue. The order of the fields is D gene, V gene, CDR3 protein. The D gene is left open where the match is weak.

d_gene: TRBD2; v_gene: TRBV9; CDR3aa: ASSVETSGINEQY
d_gene: .; v_gene: TRBV11-2; CDR3aa: ASSYSGYEQY
d_gene: .; v_gene: TRBV6-6; CDR3aa: ASSPGGASSYEQY
d_gene: TRBD1; v_gene: TRBV29-1; CDR3aa: SVEDRRTGTDTQY
d_gene: .; v_gene: TRBV28; CDR3aa: ASSLSHSYEQY
d_gene: .; v_gene: TRBV29-1; CDR3aa: SVERDFKNIQY
d_gene: .; v_gene: TRBV30; CDR3aa: AWRRRDSGANVLT
d_gene: TRBD2; v_gene: TRBV20-1; CDR3aa: SASALTSGRSLRTDTQY
d_gene: .; v_gene: TRBV5-5; CDR3aa: ASKGEGGPLLAKNIQY
d_gene: .; v_gene: TRBV7-2; CDR3aa: ATLPGSRGANVLT
d_gene: .; v_gene: TRBV7-3; CDR3aa: ASSLTGSSYNEQF
d_gene: .; v_gene: TRBV14; CDR3aa: ASRPGGERREAF
d_gene: .; v_gene: TRBV28; CDR3aa: ASVGGNYGYT
d_gene: .; v_gene: TRBV9; CDR3aa: ASSVTGTPNYGYT
d_gene: .; v_gene: TRBV6-2/TRBV6-3; CDR3aa: ASSYSELYNEQF
d_gene: TRBD2; v_gene: TRBV9; CDR3aa: ASSPRVGGDNEQF
d_gene: TRBD1; v_gene: TRBV29-1; CDR3aa: SVAEQGDQPQH
d_gene: TRBD1; v_gene: TRBV12-5; CDR3aa: ASGTTGDQPQH
d_gene: TRBD2; v_gene: TRBV11-2; CDR3aa: ASSLRTSYYNEQF
d_gene: TRBD2; v_gene: TRBV19; CDR3aa: ASTLLAGALGYNEQF
d_gene: .; v_gene: TRBV6-6; CDR3aa: ASSPTRLNTGELF
d_gene: TRBD1; v_gene: TRBV7-3; CDR3aa: ASSSLTGDNEQY
d_gene: .; v_gene: TRBV5-1; CDR3aa: ASSSKQGFAGETQY
d_gene: TRBD2; v_gene: TRBV4-2; CDR3aa: ASSPGLAASSYEQY
d_gene: .; v_gene: TRBV2; CDR3aa: ASSEAGLGYEQY
d_gene: .; v_gene: TRBV15; CDR3aa: ATSREGRGQETQY
d_gene: TRBD1; v_gene: TRBV28; CDR3aa: ASSFAGGDSYEQY
d_gene: .; v_gene: TRBV18; CDR3aa: ASSPSLGEASGNTIY
d_gene: TRBD1; v_gene: TRBV6-5; CDR3aa: ASSTGGSQLTQY
d_gene: .; v_gene: TRBV7-7; CDR3aa: ASSTGRNQPQH
d_gene: .; v_gene: TRBV30; CDR3aa: AWGLGDNQPQH
d_gene: TRBD1; v_gene: TRBV27; CDR3aa: ASRRQGDYEQY
d_gene: TRBD1; v_gene: TRBV4-1; CDR3aa: ASSQNRDRVTDTQY
d_gene: .; v_gene: TRBV18; CDR3aa: ASSLQQGPGANVLT
d_gene: TRBD2; v_gene: TRBV29-1; CDR3aa: SVEAGANTGELF
d_gene: TRBD1; v_gene: TRBV27; CDR3aa: ASRGEGRGRPEAF
d_gene: TRBD1; v_gene: TRBV5-4; CDR3aa: ASSLVQGAYEQY
d_gene: TRBD2; v_gene: TRBV28; CDR3aa: ASSSTSGGPQETQY
d_gene: .; v_gene: TRBV7-3; CDR3aa: ASSLTTDTDTQY
d_gene: TRBD2; v_gene: TRBV7-7; CDR3aa: ASSLTSGRSINEQF
d_gene: TRBD1; v_gene: TRBV27; CDR3aa: ASSRGQSNEKLF
d_gene: TRBD1; v_gene: TRBV6-5; CDR3aa: ASSYSGTGSVEQY
d_gene: TRBD1; v_gene: TRBV11-2; CDR3aa: ASSLEGTGSYEQY
d_gene: TRBD1; v_gene: TRBV7-3; CDR3aa: ASSPGGYGQFYGYT
d_gene: TRBD1; v_gene: TRBV19; CDR3aa: ASSEQGAGTEAF
d_gene: .; v_gene: TRBV29-1; CDR3aa: SVARNEGGQPQH
d_gene: .; v_gene: TRBV5-4; CDR3aa: ASSLIRETQY
d_gene: .; v_gene: TRBV9; CDR3aa: ASSLRSLALNEQF
d_gene: TRBD1; v_gene: TRBV10-3; CDR3aa: AISDWDRGSEKLF
d_gene: .; v_gene: TRBV6-5; CDR3aa: ASSISRSYEQY
d_gene: .; v_gene: TRBV3-1/TRBV3-2; CDR3aa: ASSQGASSPYEQY
d_gene: TRBD1; v_gene: TRBV4-2; CDR3aa: ASSSSQGGYGYT